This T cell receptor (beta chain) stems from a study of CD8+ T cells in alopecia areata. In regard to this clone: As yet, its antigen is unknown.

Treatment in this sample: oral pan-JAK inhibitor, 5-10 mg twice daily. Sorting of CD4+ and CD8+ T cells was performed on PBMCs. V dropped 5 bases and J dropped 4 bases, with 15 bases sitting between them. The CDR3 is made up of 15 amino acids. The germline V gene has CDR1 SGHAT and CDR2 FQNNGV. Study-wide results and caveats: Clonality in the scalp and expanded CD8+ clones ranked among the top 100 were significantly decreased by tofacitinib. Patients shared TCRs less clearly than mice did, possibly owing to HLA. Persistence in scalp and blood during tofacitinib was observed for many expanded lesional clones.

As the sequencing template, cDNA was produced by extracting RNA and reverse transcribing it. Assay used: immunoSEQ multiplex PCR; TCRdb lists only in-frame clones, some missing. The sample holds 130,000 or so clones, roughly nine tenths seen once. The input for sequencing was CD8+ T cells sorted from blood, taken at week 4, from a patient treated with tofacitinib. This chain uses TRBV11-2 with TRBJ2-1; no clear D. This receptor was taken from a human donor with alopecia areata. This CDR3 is CASSTLRSPYNEQFF. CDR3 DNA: TGTGCCAGCAGCACCCTTAGGAGTCCATACAATGAGCAGTTCTTC.